The source of this T cell receptor beta chain is a study of CD8 T cells in ankylosing spondylitis. Study-wide findings and caveats: Apparently characteristic of ankylosing spondylitis blood was a TCR beta motif (eight highly homologous variants). From matched ankylosing spondylitis synovial fluid, disease-linked clones were reportedly recovered at significantly enriched levels. Earlier reports found some motif variants in synovial fluid and blood in reactive arthritis.

To note about this clonotype: Its antigen is currently unknown.

TCR beta libraries were made by quantitative 5'-RACE with molecular barcodes. TCRdb re-called the 5' RACE reads with MiXCR, one entry per CDR3 protein. The top ten hold less than 7% of the sample, which has around 250,000 distinct CDR3 sequences, 9.5% to 12% seen once. Trimming shortened V by 5 bases and J by 4 bases, and 14 bases separated the two germline ends. The CDR3 covers 14 residues. From germline, CDR1 is WNHNN and CDR2 SYGVQD (reference sequence). This clonotype originated in a male donor with ankylosing spondylitis or in good health (not recorded which). V gene TRBV10-1 combines with J gene TRBJ2-5; no reliable D call. The material sequenced was blood, either unsorted or a sorted T cell fraction (not recorded which). CDR3 sequence: CASSLTRSGETQYF. The CDR3 DNA is TGCGCCAGCAGTCTTACGAGGTCAGGAGAGACCCAGTACTTC.